Listed below are T cell receptor beta chains from one sample, sequenced in a study of shared clonotypes between healthy human individuals. TCRdb's table, derived via immunoSEQ multiplex PCR, lists solely in-frame clones and lacks some. The sample holds 780,000 or so clones, over 60% seen once. The sequenced material came from memory CD4+ T cells sorted from blood. The receptor source for this set is a woman aged 25 to 39 in good health. Each CDR3 is given with its conserved first and last residue. The D gene is left open where the match is weak. Expanded clones get a size class; other rows say once, few or many, or leave the size out.

TRBJ2-3,TRBV6-6,-,-,TGTGCCAGCAGATCAAGCGGCGACGCTACGCAGTATTTT,CASRSSGDATQYF
TRBJ1-4,TRBV5-1,-,once,TGCGCCAGCAGATCGTTCGGGGCTGAAGAACTGTTTTTT,CASRSFGAEELFF
TRBJ2-5,TRBV29-1,-,-,TGCAGCGTTGCCGCGGGATTGGAGACCCAGTACTTC,CSVAAGLETQYF
TRBJ2-1,TRBV29-1,TRBD2,many,TGCAGCGTTGGCGGGACTAGTATTTACAATGAGCAGTTCTTC,CSVGGTSIYNEQFF
TRBJ1-3,TRBV18,-,-,TGTGCCAGCTCACGGACAGACGGAAACACCATATATTTT,CASSRTDGNTIYF
TRBJ2-5,TRBV7-8,-,-,TGTGCCAGCAACATACAGGGCCCAGAGACCCAGTACTTC,CASNIQGPETQYF
TRBJ1-2,TRBV27,-,few,TGTGCCAGCAGTTTTTTGTCGGGGGTTGGAGAGGGCTACACCTTC,CASSFLSGVGEGYTF
TRBJ2-1,TRBV5-8,-,-,TGTGCCAGCAGCCATACAGGTCGGGGGAACAATGAGCAGTTCTTC,CASSHTGRGNNEQFF
TRBJ2-1,TRBV19,-,-,TGTGCCAGTAGTATGAACGGCTACAATGAGCAGTTCTTC,CASSMNGYNEQFF
TRBJ1-1,TRBV7-2,-,-,TGTGCCAGCAGCTTAGTTCCCACAGGAAACACTGAAGCTTTCTTT,CASSLVPTGNTEAFF
TRBJ2-1,TRBV5-7,-,-,TGTGCCAGCAGCTTTCTGTGCCGGGGACACAATGAGCAGTTCTTC,CASSFLCRGHNEQFF
TRBJ2-7,TRBV27,TRBD1,-,TGTGCCAGTCGGACAGGGTCAGGCGTAGCCTACGAGCAGTACTTC,CASRTGSGVAYEQYF
TRBJ2-1,TRBV9,TRBD1,-,TGTGCCAGCAGCGTAGGGACAGGGTACAATGAGCAGTTCTTC,CASSVGTGYNEQFF
TRBJ2-7,TRBV4-1,TRBD1,-,TGCGCCAGCAGCCCTAGACAGGGGACCAACGAGCAGTACTTC,CASSPRQGTNEQYF
TRBJ2-5,TRBV28,-,-,TGTGCCAGCAGTTTACCAGGGGGAGGGGAGACCCAGTACTTC,CASSLPGGGETQYF
TRBJ2-7,TRBV6-1,-,-,TGTGCCAGCAGTGAAGCTGCCAGAGGCTACGAGCAGTACTTC,CASSEAARGYEQYF
TRBJ1-1,TRBV5-1,TRBD1,-,TGCGCCAGCAGCTTGGAGGGACAGGGGGTCGGAGCTTTCTTT,CASSLEGQGVGAFF
TRBJ2-6,TRBV18,TRBD2,-,TGTGCCAGCTCACCGGTGGGCCTAGCGGCGGGCGGGGCCAACGTCCTGACTTTC,CASSPVGLAAGGANVLTF
TRBJ2-1,TRBV7-6,-,-,TGTGCCAGCAGCGGATTGGGACCTGCGAAATACAATGAGCAGTTCTTC,CASSGLGPAKYNEQFF
TRBJ2-3,TRBV6-5,TRBD1,-,TGTGCCAGCAGTTACTCGGGGACAGGGGTGACAGATACGCAGTATTTT,CASSYSGTGVTDTQYF
TRBJ2-5,TRBV7-2,TRBD2,-,TGTGCCAGCAGCTTAGAGGGGAGACTAGCGTACCAAGAGACCCAGTACTTC,CASSLEGRLAYQETQYF
TRBJ2-2,TRBV6-6,-,-,TGTGCCAGCAGTTACCCGGGCCACAACACCGGGGAGCTGTTTTTT,CASSYPGHNTGELFF
TRBJ2-7,TRBV28,-,few,TGTGCCAGCAGTCTACCAGGACCCTCCTACGAGCAGTACTTC,CASSLPGPSYEQYF
TRBJ2-2,TRBV9,TRBD1,few,TGTGCCAGCAGCGGGACAGGGGTTGCCGGGGAGCTGTTTTTT,CASSGTGVAGELFF
TRBJ2-3,TRBV6-6,-,-,TGTGCCAGCAGTTACAGCCTGGCAACAGATACGCAGTATTTT,CASSYSLATDTQYF
TRBJ2-4,TRBV11-3,-,once,TGTGCCAGCAGCTCGATCGGGCACGGCGGCATTCAGTACTTC,CASSSIGHGGIQYF
TRBJ2-7,TRBV18,-,few,TGTGCCAGCTCACCAGACGAAGGGACTCCGCCGTACTTC,CASSPDEGTPPYF
TRBJ2-6,TRBV28,-,-,TGTGCCAGCGATTCTGCTACCGAACACTCTGGGGCCAACGTCCTGACTTTC,CASDSATEHSGANVLTF
TRBJ2-3,TRBV5-1,-,few,TGCGCCAGCAGCTTGAATTCCCTAGCTATGGGGATGGGTGATACGCAGTATTTT,CASSLNSLAMGMGDTQYF
TRBJ1-5,TRBV28,TRBD1,-,TGTGCCAGCACCGGATTCCGGGACAGCCCCCAGCCCCAGCATTTT,CASTGFRDSPQPQHF
TRBJ2-3,TRBV7-9,-,-,TGTGCCAGCGGAACAGGGACCGCTACGCAGTATTTT,CASGTGTATQYF
TRBJ2-2,TRBV11-2,-,-,TGTGCCAGCGGCCCTTTACGGGGATGGACCGGGGAGCTGTTTTTT,CASGPLRGWTGELFF
TRBJ2-2,TRBV6-6,-,few,TGTGCCAGCAGTTACTCGTCTAGCGAGACCGGGGAGCTGTTTTTT,CASSYSSSETGELFF